This T cell receptor beta chain is drawn from a study of blood T cell repertoires in COVID-19. The CDR3 covers 17 residues. V dropped 5 bases and J dropped 4; count of bases not matched to a gene: 10. Looked up from germline, CDR1 is LGHNA and CDR2 is YNFKEQ. Original processing notes: By means of reference gene primer amplification, nucleated cell counts were estimated. Clones were read by immunoSEQ multiplex PCR, and TCRdb kept only the in-frame ones, dropping some. The DNA gave D and trimming, while V, J and clone size come from that table. In the table there are around 300,000 clones, approximately 88% of which are singletons. Seattle researchers signed up patients amid active infection and tracked them longitudinally.

This receptor was obtained from a woman younger than 45 with COVID-19, enrolled during active disease. The chain joins TRBV4-2 to TRBJ2-2; the match to TRBD2 covers 10 bases. The specimen was peripheral blood. DNA for the CDR3: TGTGCCAGCAGCTTCCCAGCGGGGGGGAGGGTCACCGGGGAGCTGTTTTTT. Encoded protein: CASSFPAGGRVTGELFF.